These 25 T cell receptor beta chains came from one sample sequenced in a study of blood T cell repertoires in COVID-19. Here immunoSEQ multiplex PCR was the method, and the copy in TCRdb shows in-frame clones only, minus some. The profile shows 250,000 to 350,000 clones, roughly 90% of them singletons. The sequencing input was peripheral blood. Receptors originate from a woman aged 45 to 65 who had recovered from COVID-19.

This clone was found a few times. CDR3 coding DNA: TGTGCCAGCAGTCCCCCCCCAGGGGGGCACACTGAAGCTTTCTTT. Protein: CASSPPPGGHTEAFF. The rearrangement uses TRBV6-5 and TRBJ1-1; TRBD1 matches at 7 bases. The junction had 9 bases not matched to a gene; V was cut back by 5 bases and J by 3 bases. Germline CDR1 and CDR2: MNHEY and SVGAGI. The CDR3 totals 15 residues.

This clone was found a few times. V usage is TRBV19 and J usage is TRBJ1-2, with D hard to call. Looked up from germline, CDR1 is LNHDA and CDR2 is SQIVND (reference sequence). V lost 7 bases and J lost 5, with 17 bases in between. This CDR3 region has 14 residues. The CDR3: CASTVTEFAYGYTF. The CDR3 DNA reads as TGTGCCAGTACCGTAACCGAGTTCGCTTATGGCTACACCTTC.

CDR3 sequence reads: CAISGPGSGNTIYF. CDR3 nucleotides: TGTGCCATCAGTGGGCCGGGCTCTGGAAACACCATATATTTT. V gene TRBV10-3 combines with J gene TRBJ1-3, with D hard to call. Germline CDR1 and CDR2: ENHRY and SYGVKD. The CDR3 consists of 14 residues. Trimming took 4 bases from V and 0 from J, leaving 7 bases between them.

The genes are TRBV7-9 and TRBJ1-2, with unresolved D. This CDR3 spans 14 amino acids. The germline V gene has CDR1 SEHNR and CDR2 FQNEAQ (reference sequence). Trimming took off 5 bases at V and 4 bases at J, with 14 bases between the two ends. The CDR3 protein is CASSHWSVSYGYTF. Here the CDR3 DNA reads TGTGCCAGCAGCCACTGGTCTGTTTCCTATGGCTACACCTTC.

This clone showed up just once. V usage is TRBV4-3 and J usage is TRBJ2-1, with a tentative D call TRBD1 (6 bases). This CDR3 comprises 15 residues. Trimming pared 0 bases from V and 5 bases from J, leaving 11 bases between. CDR1 and CDR2 (germline): LGHNA, YSLEER. CDR3 residues: CASSQDFGTHNEQFF. The CDR3 nucleotides are TGCGCCAGCAGCCAAGATTTCGGGACACACAATGAGCAGTTCTTC.

A word on this clone: Different DNA sequences within this sample yield the same CDR3. This chain joins TRBV12-3 or TRBV12-4 and TRBJ1-2, with D perhaps matching TRBD1 (5 bases). The CDR3 contains 13 residues. V was shortened by 3 bases and J by 2 bases, with 7 bases between the two germline ends. The CDR3 protein is CASSFPGNYGYTF. The CDR3 nucleotides are TGTGCCAGCAGTTTCCCAGGGAACTATGGCTACACCTTC.

In this sample, this clone turned up a few times. The J gene is TRBJ1-1, the V gene TRBV19; 8 nucleotides line up with TRBD1. Losses at the gene ends were 6 bases for V and 8 bases for J; bases not matched to a gene: 2. The germline V gene has CDR1 LNHDA and CDR2 SQIVND (reference sequence). There are 11 residues in the CDR3. The CDR3 loop is CASRGQVEAFF. Written as DNA, the CDR3 is TGTGCCAGTAGGGGACAGGTCGAAGCTTTCTTT. The whole variable domain, filled in from reference TRBV19 and TRBJ1-1, reads DGGITQSPKYLFRKEGQNVTLSCEQNLNHDAMYWYRQDPGQGLRLIYYSQIVNDFQKGDIAEGYSVSREKKESFPLTVTSAQKNPTAFYLCASRGQVEAFFGQGTRLTVV.

The chain employs TRBV21-1 and TRBJ1-5; the table's D call TRBD1 went unverified against the DNA. TRBV21-1 is a pseudogene locus. This CDR3 is built from 16 residues. The CDR3, as DNA: TGTGCCAGCAGCATAACAGGGGCTATTAGCAATCAGCCCCAGCATTTT. Translating gives CASSITGAISNQPQHF.

The V call is TRBV7-9, the J call TRBJ1-2; TRBD1 might be the D (5 bases). CDR3 length equals 13 residues. Looked up from germline, CDR1 is SEHNR and CDR2 is FQNEAQ (reference sequence). V gave up 6 bases and J gave up 6 bases, with 14 bases separating them. The CDR3 sequence is CASRQGSRDGYTF. The CDR3 DNA reads as TGTGCCAGCAGACAAGGGTCCAGGGATGGCTACACCTTC.

V gene TRBV5-1 combines with J gene TRBJ1-5; no reliable D call. Per germline, CDR1 SGHRS and CDR2 YFSETQ. This CDR3 comprises 17 residues. Trimming left V 4 bases short and J 0 bases short, with 17 bases between. In DNA, the CDR3 is TGCGCCAGCAGCCGGGAGTCGGGTGGGAGTAGCAATCAGCCCCAGCATTTT. It codes for CASSRESGGSSNQPQHF.

This sequence joins TRBV6-6 and TRBJ2-7; TRBD1 agrees at 7 bases. Germline V gene sequence: CDR1 MNHNY, CDR2 SVGAGI (reference sequence). Trimming cost V 2 bases and J 1 base; bases outside gene matches: 8. The CDR3 sequence is 16 residues long. The CDR3 loop reads CASSYSLRGMSYEQYF. CDR3 bases: TGTGCCAGCAGTTACAGCCTCAGGGGGATGTCCTACGAGCAGTACTTC.

This chain uses TRBV5-8 with TRBJ1-5; possibly TRBD1 for D (6 bases). Germline CDR1 SGHTS, CDR2 YDEGEE. The CDR3 extends over 17 amino acids. Trimming removed 6 bases from V and 2 bases from J, with 21 bases in between. The CDR3 loop is CASTDSGGGPGNQPQHF. CDR3 bases: TGTGCCAGCACCGACTCGGGAGGGGGTCCTGGCAATCAGCCCCAGCATTTT.

This sequence joins TRBV7-6 and TRBJ1-1, with D unclear. The CDR3 totals 15 residues. The germline V and J ends were trimmed by 1 base and 2 bases, with 11 bases remaining between them. Looked up from germline, CDR1 is SGHVS and CDR2 is FNYEAQ. CDR3 loop: CASSLVQSSNTEAFF. Written as DNA, the CDR3 is TGTGCCAGCAGCTTAGTTCAGTCAAGTAACACTGAAGCTTTCTTT.

The chain joins TRBV18 to TRBJ2-2; TRBD2 agrees at 14 bases. The V gene's germline CDR1 is KGHSH and CDR2 LQKENI. J gave up 4 bases and V 6 bases, and 4 bases lay outside the gene matches. The CDR3 is 16 amino acids. This CDR3 is CASSPGLAGVTGELFF. The CDR3 DNA reads TGTGCCAGCTCTCCGGGACTAGCGGGAGTCACCGGGGAGCTGTTTTTT.

The chain combines TRBV7-3 with TRBJ2-1, with 12 bases lining up with TRBD2. With V trimmed by 4 bases and J by 7 bases, 5 bases remained unmatched. The CDR3 loop spans 15 amino acids. CDR1 is SGHTA and CDR2 is FQGTGA in the germline V gene. CDR3 sequence: CASSSLAGGRNEQFF. DNA for the CDR3: TGTGCCAGCAGCTCACTAGCGGGAGGTAGGAATGAGCAGTTCTTC.

This chain connects TRBV6-1 to TRBJ2-7; 11 bases fit TRBD2. There are 16 residues in the CDR3. V gave up 4 bases and J gave up 1 base; unmatched junction bases: 6. CDR1 and CDR2 (germline): MNHNS, SASEGT. CDR3 sequence reads: CASSAIAGGLSYEQYF. The CDR3 nucleotides read TGTGCCAGCAGTGCAATAGCGGGAGGGCTATCCTACGAGCAGTACTTC.

J is TRBJ2-1 and V is TRBV4-3; 7 bases fit TRBD2. Looked up from germline, CDR1 is LGHNA and CDR2 is YSLEER. The CDR3 consists of 15 residues. Unmatched junction bases numbered 9, after V lost 4 bases and J lost 6 bases. The CDR3 sequence is CASSLTAGVSNEQFF. CDR3 nucleotide sequence: TGCGCCAGCAGCCTAACGGCGGGAGTTTCCAATGAGCAGTTCTTC.

The chain recombines TRBV9 with TRBJ1-2; 7 bases match TRBD1. CDR3 length equals 15 residues. V lost 3 bases to trimming and J lost 2 bases; unmatched junction nucleotides: 7. CDR1 is SGDLS and CDR2 is YYNGEE in the germline V gene. The CDR3 sequence: CASSGGTELNYGYTF. The CDR3 bases are TGTGCCAGCAGCGGCGGGACAGAGCTAAACTATGGCTACACCTTC.

The V gene is TRBV28, the J gene TRBJ2-7, with TRBD1 matching over 7 bases. The CDR3 contains 13 residues. Looked up from germline, CDR1 is MDHEN and CDR2 is SYDVKM. The J segment lost 2 bases and the V segment lost 8 bases, leaving 6 bases of the junction unmatched. DNA for the CDR3: TGTGCCAGCGAGGGTACAGGGGCCTACGAGCAGTACTTC. Its translation is CASEGTGAYEQYF.

V and J are TRBV5-1 and TRBJ1-2; 10 bases fit TRBD1. V was pared by 4 bases and J by 8 bases, with 11 bases of the junction left unmatched. Per the germline V gene, CDR1 is SGHRS and CDR2 is YFSETQ. The CDR3 has 15 amino acids. DNA of the CDR3: TGCGCCAGCAGCCTGACGGCTGGGACAGGGGAGGGCTACACCTTC. Protein sequence: CASSLTAGTGEGYTF. Filled out from reference TRBV5-1 and TRBJ1-2, the complete variable domain reads KAGVTQTPRYLIKTRGQQVTLSCSPISGHRSVSWYQQTPGQGLQFLFEYFSETQRNKGNFPGRFSGRQFSNSRSEMNVSTLELGDSALYLCASSLTAGTGEGYTFGSGTRLTVV.

The rearrangement joins TRBV9 to TRBJ2-1; possible D gene TRBD2, 7 bases. The CDR3 is 17 amino acids. The germline gives CDR1 SGDLS, CDR2 YYNGEE. V shed 3 bases and J shed 6 bases, with 22 bases lying between them. The CDR3 DNA sequence: TGTGCCAGCAGCGGCCTTGGGGGGGCTAGCCTCGGCAATGAGCAGTTCTTC. Its translation: CASSGLGGASLGNEQFF. The entire variable domain, with the rest obtained from reference TRBV9 and TRBJ2-1, is as follows: DSGVTQTPKHLITATGQRVTLRCSPRSGDLSVYWYQQSLDQGLQFLIQYYNGEERAKGNILERFSAQQFPDLHSELNLSSLELGDSALYFCASSGLGGASLGNEQFFGPGTRLTVL.

The rearrangement uses TRBV6-2 or TRBV6-3 and TRBJ2-1; D not resolved. Germline V gene sequence: CDR1 MNHEY, CDR2 SVGEGT. This CDR3 region has 17 residues. Trimming took 0 bases from V and 8 from J, leaving 20 bases between them. CDR3 bases: TGTGCCAGCAGTTACTCGAGAGCGAATCAGTGGCGAGATGAGCAGTTCTTC. It is translated as CASSYSRANQWRDEQFF.

The chain employs TRBV27 and TRBJ2-7; 7 nucleotides line up with TRBD2. Trimming took 6 bases from V and 6 from J; bases not matched to a gene: 5. This CDR3 has 12 residues. CDR1 and CDR2 from the germline V gene are MNHEY and SMNVEV (reference sequence). CDR3 sequence: CASSMGGSEQYF. The CDR3 DNA reads as TGTGCCAGCAGCATGGGGGGGTCCGAGCAGTACTTC.

This clone showed up just once. The V gene is TRBV30, the J gene TRBJ2-2; weak D call: TRBD1 (6 bases). Germline CDR1 and CDR2: GTSNPN and SVGIG (reference sequence). V gave up 0 bases and J gave up 1 base, with 12 bases separating them. The CDR3 totals 16 residues. The CDR3 loop reads CAWSVWGQKNTGELFF. The CDR3 nucleotides are TGTGCCTGGAGTGTATGGGGGCAGAAGAACACCGGGGAGCTGTTTTTT.

The chain joins TRBV18 to TRBJ2-3; D call uncertain. The CDR3 extends over 14 amino acids. V was trimmed by 4 bases and J by 6 bases, leaving 14 bases between them. Germline CDR1 is KGHSH and CDR2 is LQKENI. CDR3 residues: CASSHAPRLDTQYF. CDR3 bases: TGTGCCAGCTCACACGCCCCGAGGCTGGATACGCAGTATTTT.